Sequencing of this T cell receptor beta chain was carried out in a study of Ad26.COV2.S vaccination and SARS-CoV-2 variants. The V end lost 6 bases, the J end lost 4 bases, and 12 bases lay between the germline ends. CDR1 and CDR2 from the germline V gene are MNHEY and SMNVEV (reference sequence). The CDR3 totals 13 residues. Produced via immunoSEQ multiplex PCR; TCRdb's table is partial and in-frame only. The repertoire holds about 140,000 clones, 75% to 90% seen once, with about 5% in the top ten. Material: peripheral blood, obtained after recovery from COVID-19. This chain links TRBV27 with TRBJ1-1; possible D gene TRBD1, 6 bases. This TCR came from a human donor who had recovered from COVID-19. The CDR3 protein is CASSPQGGTEAFF. CDR3 DNA: TGTGCCAGCAGCCCCCAAGGGGGCACTGAAGCTTTCTTT.